The next 15 T cell receptor beta chains were all read from a single sample in a study of identical twins. Using its own MiXCR run on the 5' RACE reads, TCRdb lists one record per CDR3 protein. Altogether 500,000 or so distinct CDR3 sequences are present, about 20% being singletons, with the ten largest covering approximately 0.95%. Another study also made use of these data, one on T cells expressing NK-cell markers.

Sequences were obtained from CD4+ T cells sorted from blood. These receptors originate from a woman aged 18-29 years in good health.

The chain uses TRBV29-1 and TRBJ2-3, with D perhaps TRBD2 (6 bases). The CDR3 loop spans 14 amino acids. CDR1 and CDR2 from the germline V gene are SQVTM and ANQGSEA. V was cut by 7 bases and J by 4 bases, with 18 bases left in between. For the CDR3, the DNA is TGCAGCGCCGGGGGACTCGGAGGCGCAGATACGCAGTATTTT. It encodes CSAGGLGGADTQYF.

V is TRBV7-2 and J is TRBJ1-5; D gene uncertain. CDR1 is SGHTA and CDR2 is FQGNSA in the germline V gene. The V gene lost 0 bases and the J gene lost 7 bases, with 16 bases spanning the gap. The CDR3 contains 16 residues. This CDR3 reads CASSLAGSADWQPQHF. CDR3 DNA sequence: TGTGCCAGCAGCTTAGCGGGTTCGGCAGACTGGCAGCCCCAGCATTTT.

This clonotype occurred many times. V gene TRBV5-1 combines with J gene TRBJ2-7; weak D call: TRBD2 (6 bases). In germline, CDR1 is SGHRS, CDR2 YFSETQ. Trimming shortened V by 5 bases and J by 2 bases, and 11 bases separated the two germline ends. The CDR3 sequence is 13 residues long. The CDR3 region is CASRRDGPYEQYF. CDR3 nucleotides: TGCGCCAGCAGGCGGGACGGACCCTACGAGCAGTACTTC.

In its sample, this clonotype was seen many times. V gene TRBV5-1 combines with J gene TRBJ2-7, with TRBD2 identical over 7 bases. With 0 bases clipped from V and 7 bases from J, the junction kept 7 bases outside the gene matches. Per the germline V gene, CDR1 is SGHRS and CDR2 is YFSETQ. The CDR3 runs to 14 residues. CDR3 sequence reads: CASSLGPGRYEQYF. The CDR3, as DNA: TGCGCCAGCAGCTTGGGACCCGGGAGGTATGAGCAGTACTTC.

This clonotype was picked up a small number of times. V gene TRBV6-1 combines with J gene TRBJ2-3; D is unclear. The germline V gene encodes CDR1 MNHNS and CDR2 SASEGT. This CDR3 spans 12 amino acids. V was clipped by 6 bases and J by 6 bases, with 10 bases between them. This CDR3 is CASSAFLDTQYF. CDR3 DNA: TGTGCCAGCAGCGCGTTTTTGGATACGCAGTATTTT.

The V gene is TRBV7-2, the J gene TRBJ2-7, with D perhaps matching TRBD1 or TRBD2 (5 bases each). CDR3 length equals 15 residues. Germline V gives CDR1 SGHTA, CDR2 FQGNSA. V dropped 1 base and J dropped 1 base, with 11 bases sitting between them. The CDR3 bases are TGTGCCAGCAGCTTAGACGGGACCAATTCCTACGAGCAGTACTTC. As protein: CASSLDGTNSYEQYF. Filled out from reference TRBV7-2 and TRBJ2-7, the complete variable domain reads GAGVSQSPSNKVTEKGKDVELRCDPISGHTALYWYRQSLGQGLEFLIYFQGNSAPDKSGLPSDRFSAERTGGSVSTLTIQRTQQEDSAVYLCASSLDGTNSYEQYFGPGTRLTVT.

The CDR3 sequence is CASSVGWGRGETQYF. DNA for the CDR3: TGTGCCAGCAGCGTAGGTTGGGGGAGAGGAGAGACCCAGTACTTC. The J gene is TRBJ2-5, the V gene TRBV9, with D possibly called TRBD1 or TRBD2 (5 bases each). The germline V and J ends were trimmed by 0 bases and 4 bases, with 13 bases remaining between them. This CDR3 is built from 15 residues. Germline CDR1 and CDR2: SGDLS and YYNGEE.

In its sample, this clonotype was seen a few times. The V call is TRBV20-1, the J call TRBJ1-5; D is undetermined. The V end was cut by 2 bases, the J end by 7 bases, with 9 bases between. Germline V gives CDR1 DFQATT, CDR2 SNEGSKA (reference sequence). The CDR3 has 12 amino acids. CDR3 nucleotides: TGCAGTGCTAGATATGGGGTACAGCCCCAGCATTTT. This sequence encodes CSARYGVQPQHF.

There are a few counts of this clonotype. The V and J genes are TRBV29-1 and TRBJ1-1; D possibly corresponds to TRBD1 (5 bases). There are 16 residues in the CDR3. Per the germline V gene, CDR1 is SQVTM and CDR2 is ANQGSEA. V was cut by 2 bases and J by 1 base, with 17 bases left in between. CDR3: CSVEMQGQRGNTEAFF. The CDR3 coding sequence is TGCAGCGTTGAAATGCAGGGCCAGCGGGGGAACACTGAAGCTTTCTTT.

The rearrangement uses TRBV25-1 and TRBJ1-2; 7 bases agree with TRBD1. CDR1 and CDR2 (germline): MGHDK, SYGVNS. Losses at the gene ends were 9 bases for V and 3 bases for J; bases not matched to a gene: 10. CDR3 size: 14 residues. CDR3 in amino acids: CASSRTGPYYGYTF. CDR3 DNA: TGTGCCAGTTCCCGGACAGGCCCGTACTATGGCTACACCTTC.

The chain carries TRBV11-2 and TRBJ2-5; D is perhaps TRBD2 (6 bases). The CDR3 covers 15 residues. The V and J ends lost 4 bases and 2 bases respectively, with 14 bases between them. Germline values: CDR1 SGHAT, CDR2 FQNNGV. The CDR3: CASSSFGTLQETQYF. DNA for the CDR3: TGTGCCAGCAGCTCCTTCGGGACTCTACAAGAGACCCAGTACTTC.

This clonotype appeared a few times. J is TRBJ2-5 and V is TRBV14; D call uncertain. Deletions cut 3 bases from V and 5 bases from J, with 10 bases between. Germline V gene sequence: CDR1 SGHDN, CDR2 FVKESK. This CDR3 contains 13 residues. In DNA form, the CDR3 reads TGTGCCAGCAGCCATTTGGACGGCGAGACCCAGTACTTC. The encoded protein is CASSHLDGETQYF. The complete variable domain, with remaining parts taken from reference TRBV14 and TRBJ2-5, reads EAGVTQFPSHSVIEKGQTVTLRCDPISGHDNLYWYRRVMGKEIKFLLHFVKESKQDESGMPNNRFLAERTGGTYSTLKVQPAELEDSGVYFCASSHLDGETQYFGPGTRLLVL.

The chain employs TRBV11-1 and TRBJ2-2; 11 nucleotides align to TRBD2. Unmatched junction bases numbered 11, after V lost 6 bases and J lost 2 bases. The CDR3 covers 18 residues. CDR1 is SGHAT and CDR2 is FQDESV in the germline V gene (reference sequence). CDR3 sequence reads: CASRPGIAGGPNTGELFF. As DNA, the CDR3 is TGTGCCAGCAGACCCGGAATAGCGGGAGGGCCTAACACCGGGGAGCTGTTTTTT.

This chain uses TRBV20-1 with TRBJ1-4; no definite D call. The V and J ends lost 6 bases and 8 bases respectively, with 10 bases between them. In germline, CDR1 is DFQATT, CDR2 SNEGSKA (reference sequence). The CDR3 covers 11 residues. The chain's CDR3 is CSAPTGEKLFF. The CDR3, as DNA: TGCAGTGCCCCTACGGGGGAAAAACTGTTTTTT.

There are a few counts of this clonotype. The rearrangement links TRBV6-5 to TRBJ2-7; 9 bases map to TRBD1. V lost 2 bases and J lost 3; bases outside the gene matches: 2. The germline V gene encodes CDR1 MNHEY and CDR2 SVGAGI. CDR3 length: 14 amino acids. As DNA, the CDR3 is TGTGCCAGCAGTTACGGGACAGGGTTCTACGAGCAGTACTTC. Translated, it gives CASSYGTGFYEQYF.